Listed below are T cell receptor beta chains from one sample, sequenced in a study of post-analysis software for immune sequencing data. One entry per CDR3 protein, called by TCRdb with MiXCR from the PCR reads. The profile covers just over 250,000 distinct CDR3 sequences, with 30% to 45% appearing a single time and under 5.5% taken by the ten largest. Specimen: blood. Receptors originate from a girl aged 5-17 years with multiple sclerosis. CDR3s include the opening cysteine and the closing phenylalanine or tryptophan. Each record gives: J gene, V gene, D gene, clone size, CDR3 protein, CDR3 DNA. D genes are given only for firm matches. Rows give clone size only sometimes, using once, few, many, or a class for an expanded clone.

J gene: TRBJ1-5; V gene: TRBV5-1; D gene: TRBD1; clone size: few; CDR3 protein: CASSLAPGQQNQPQHF; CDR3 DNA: TGCGCCAGCAGCTTGGCACCGGGACAGCAAAATCAGCCCCAGCATTTT
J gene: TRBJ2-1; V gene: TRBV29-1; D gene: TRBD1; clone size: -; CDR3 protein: CSVVGEQGAYNEQFF; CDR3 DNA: TGCAGCGTTGTAGGGGAACAGGGGGCGTACAATGAGCAGTTCTTC
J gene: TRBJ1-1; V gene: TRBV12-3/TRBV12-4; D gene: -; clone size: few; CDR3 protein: CASRYLGNTEAFF; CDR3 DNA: TGTGCCAGCAGGTACCTGGGGAACACTGAAGCTTTCTTT
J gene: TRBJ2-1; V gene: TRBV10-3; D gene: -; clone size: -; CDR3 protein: CAISEGGSYNEQFF; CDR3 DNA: TGTGCCATCAGTGAAGGGGGCTCCTACAATGAGCAGTTCTTC
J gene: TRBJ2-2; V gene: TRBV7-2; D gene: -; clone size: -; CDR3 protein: CASSPKASSNTGELFF; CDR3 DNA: TGTGCCAGCAGCCCCAAGGCTAGCTCGAACACCGGGGAGCTGTTTTTT
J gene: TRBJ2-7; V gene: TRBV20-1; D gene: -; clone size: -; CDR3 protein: CSAHGGLDAFEQYF; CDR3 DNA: TGCAGTGCTCACGGGGGCCTTGATGCATTTGAGCAGTACTTC
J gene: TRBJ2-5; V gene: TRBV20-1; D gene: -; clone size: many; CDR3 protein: CSAAVRVETQYF; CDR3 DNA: TGCAGTGCCGCGGTTAGGGTGGAGACCCAGTACTTC
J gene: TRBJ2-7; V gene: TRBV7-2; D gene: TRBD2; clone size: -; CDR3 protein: CASSAGTRHEQYF; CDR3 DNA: TGTGCCAGCAGCGCCGGGACTAGGCACGAGCAGTACTTC
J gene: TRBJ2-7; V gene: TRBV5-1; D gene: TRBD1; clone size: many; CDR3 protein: CASSLGPGQVSYEQYF; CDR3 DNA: TGCGCCAGCAGCTTGGGACCGGGACAGGTCTCCTACGAGCAGTACTTC
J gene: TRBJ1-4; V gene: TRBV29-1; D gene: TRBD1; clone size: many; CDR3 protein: CSVVGRGLTFGTNEKLFF; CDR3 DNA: TGCAGCGTTGTGGGCAGGGGGCTTACTTTCGGAACTAATGAAAAACTGTTTTTT
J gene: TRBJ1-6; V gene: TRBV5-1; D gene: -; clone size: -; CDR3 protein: CASRTESSYNSPLHF; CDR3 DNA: TGCGCCAGCCGGACGGAGAGCTCCTATAATTCACCCCTCCACTTT
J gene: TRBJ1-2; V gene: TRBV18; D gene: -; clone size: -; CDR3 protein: CASSPGPRVDYGYTF; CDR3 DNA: TGTGCCAGCTCACCCGGGCCCCGGGTAGACTATGGCTACACCTTC
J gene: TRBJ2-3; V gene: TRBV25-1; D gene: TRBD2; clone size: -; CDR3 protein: CASGRGEADTQYF; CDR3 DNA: TGTGCCAGTGGACGGGGGGAGGCAGATACGCAGTATTTT
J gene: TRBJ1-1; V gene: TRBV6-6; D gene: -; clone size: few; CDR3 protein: CASSWARVNTEAFF; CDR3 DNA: TGTGCCAGCAGTTGGGCCAGGGTGAACACTGAAGCTTTCTTT
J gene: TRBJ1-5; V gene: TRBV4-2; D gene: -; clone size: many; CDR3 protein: CASSQEADQPQHF; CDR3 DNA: TGTGCCAGCAGCCAAGAAGCTGATCAGCCCCAGCATTTT
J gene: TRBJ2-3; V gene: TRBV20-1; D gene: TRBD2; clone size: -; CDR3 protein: CSAPVSSGSYGTSTDTQYF; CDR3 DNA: TGCAGTGCCCCAGTGTCTAGCGGGAGCTACGGTACTAGCACAGATACGCAGTATTTT
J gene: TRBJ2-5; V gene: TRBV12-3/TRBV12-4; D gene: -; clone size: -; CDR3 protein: CASSPDRREQYF; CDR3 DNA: TGTGCCAGCAGCCCAGACAGGCGTGAGCAGTACTTC
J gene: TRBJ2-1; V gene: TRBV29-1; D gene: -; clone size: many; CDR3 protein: CSALLGVGSAYNEQFF; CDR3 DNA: TGCAGCGCCCTCCTGGGGGTAGGTTCTGCGTACAATGAGCAGTTCTTC
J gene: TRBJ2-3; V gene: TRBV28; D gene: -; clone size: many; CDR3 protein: CASSLPGTSDTQYF; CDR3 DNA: TGTGCCAGCAGTTTACCCGGGACAAGTGATACGCAGTATTTT
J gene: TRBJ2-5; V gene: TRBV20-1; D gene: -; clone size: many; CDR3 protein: CSARGGGGMETQYF; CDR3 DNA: TGCAGTGCTAGAGGGGGTGGAGGGATGGAGACCCAGTACTTC
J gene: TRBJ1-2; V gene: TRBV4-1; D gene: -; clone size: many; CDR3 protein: CASSLNLRGYTF; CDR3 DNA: TGCGCCAGCAGCCTCAACCTTCGAGGCTACACCTTC
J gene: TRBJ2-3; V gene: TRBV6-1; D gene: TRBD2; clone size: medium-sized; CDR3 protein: CASSVGTSVTDTQYF; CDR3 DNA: TGTGCCAGCAGTGTCGGGACTAGCGTCACAGATACGCAGTATTTT
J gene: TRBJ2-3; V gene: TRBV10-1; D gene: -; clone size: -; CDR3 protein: CASSESLGTGADTQYF; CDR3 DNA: TGCGCCAGCAGTGAGTCGTTAGGGACGGGCGCAGATACGCAGTATTTT
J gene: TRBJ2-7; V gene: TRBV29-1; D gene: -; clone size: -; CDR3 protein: CSTATTYEQYF; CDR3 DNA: TGCAGCACCGCGACCACCTACGAGCAGTACTTC
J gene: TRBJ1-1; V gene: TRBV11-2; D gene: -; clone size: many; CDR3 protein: CASSRGQLLNTEAFF; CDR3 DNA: TGTGCCAGCAGCAGAGGACAGCTCTTGAACACTGAAGCTTTCTTT
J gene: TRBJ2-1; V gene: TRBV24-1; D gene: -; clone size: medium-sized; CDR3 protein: CATSTTREKGGNEQFF; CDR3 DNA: TGTGCCACCAGTACGACGAGGGAGAAAGGGGGGAATGAGCAGTTCTTC
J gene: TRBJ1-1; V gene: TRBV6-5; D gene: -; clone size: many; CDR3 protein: CASSYNGVLNTEAFF; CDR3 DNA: TGTGCCAGCAGTTACAATGGGGTTCTGAACACTGAAGCTTTCTTT
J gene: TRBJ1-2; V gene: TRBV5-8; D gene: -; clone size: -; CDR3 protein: CASSFRDGANYGYTF; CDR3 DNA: TGTGCCAGCAGCTTCCGGGACGGTGCTAACTATGGCTACACCTTC
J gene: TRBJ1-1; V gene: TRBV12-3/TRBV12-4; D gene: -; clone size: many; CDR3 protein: CASRFQVGTEAFF; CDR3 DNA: TGTGCCAGCAGGTTCCAGGTGGGGACTGAAGCTTTCTTT
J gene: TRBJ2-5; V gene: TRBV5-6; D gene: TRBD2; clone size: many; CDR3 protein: CASSLRSGSGETQYF; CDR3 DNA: TGTGCCAGCAGTTTACGTAGCGGGAGCGGTGAGACCCAGTACTTC
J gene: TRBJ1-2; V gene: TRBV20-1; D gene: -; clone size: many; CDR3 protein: CSASYGYTF; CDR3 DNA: TGCAGTGCCAGCTATGGCTACACCTTC
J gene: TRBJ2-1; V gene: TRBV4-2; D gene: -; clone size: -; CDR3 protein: CASSPNRGYNEQFF; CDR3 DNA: TGTGCCAGCAGCCCTAATAGGGGTTACAATGAGCAGTTCTTC
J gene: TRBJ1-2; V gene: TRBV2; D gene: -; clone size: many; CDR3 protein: CASSEKGGYTF; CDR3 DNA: TGTGCCAGCAGTGAAAAGGGTGGCTACACCTTC
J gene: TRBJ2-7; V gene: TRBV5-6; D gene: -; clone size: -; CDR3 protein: CTSSLVGPEQYF; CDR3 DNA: TGTACCAGCAGCTTGGTTGGACCCGAGCAGTACTTC
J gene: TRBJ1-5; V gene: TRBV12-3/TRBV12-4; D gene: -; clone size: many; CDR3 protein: CASSWGVDASQPQHF; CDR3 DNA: TGTGCCAGCAGCTGGGGCGTTGACGCTTCTCAGCCCCAGCATTTT
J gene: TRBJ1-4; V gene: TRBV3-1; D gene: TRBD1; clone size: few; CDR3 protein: CASSRRGTNEKLFF; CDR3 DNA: TGTGCCAGCAGCCGCAGGGGGACTAATGAAAAACTGTTTTTT
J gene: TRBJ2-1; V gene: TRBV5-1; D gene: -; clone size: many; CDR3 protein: CASSLEAREKNEQFF; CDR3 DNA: TGCGCCAGCAGCTTGGAGGCTAGGGAAAAGAATGAGCAGTTCTTC
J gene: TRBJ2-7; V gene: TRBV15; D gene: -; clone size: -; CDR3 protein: CATSRKTSSYEQYF; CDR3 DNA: TGTGCCACCAGCAGAAAGACATCGTCCTACGAGCAGTACTTC
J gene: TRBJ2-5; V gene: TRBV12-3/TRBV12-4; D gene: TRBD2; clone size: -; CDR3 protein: CASRLAGAKQETQYF; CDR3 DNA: TGTGCCAGCAGACTAGCGGGAGCTAAGCAAGAGACCCAGTACTTC
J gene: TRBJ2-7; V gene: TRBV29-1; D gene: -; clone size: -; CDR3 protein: CSASQEAYEQYF; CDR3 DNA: TGCAGCGCGTCACAGGAAGCTTACGAGCAGTACTTC
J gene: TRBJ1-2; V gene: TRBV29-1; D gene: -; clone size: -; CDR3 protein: CSVAPGKSYGYTF; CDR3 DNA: TGCAGCGTAGCTCCCGGGAAGAGCTATGGCTACACCTTC
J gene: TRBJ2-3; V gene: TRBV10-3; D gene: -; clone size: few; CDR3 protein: CAIRPPGGTDTQYF; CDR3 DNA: TGTGCCATCAGACCCCCGGGGGGCACAGATACGCAGTATTTT
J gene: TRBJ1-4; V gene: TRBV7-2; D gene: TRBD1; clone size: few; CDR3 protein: CASSTTGGGTNEKLFF; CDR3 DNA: TGTGCCAGCAGCACGACAGGGGGAGGAACTAATGAAAAACTGTTTTTT
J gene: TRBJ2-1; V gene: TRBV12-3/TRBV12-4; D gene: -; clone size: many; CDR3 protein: CASLSASVNNEQFF; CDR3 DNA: TGTGCCAGCCTGTCGGCTAGCGTCAACAATGAGCAGTTCTTC
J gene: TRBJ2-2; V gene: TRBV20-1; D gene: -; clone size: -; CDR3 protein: CSARWAKRVQNTGELFF; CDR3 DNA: TGCAGTGCTAGATGGGCTAAAAGGGTACAGAACACCGGGGAGCTGTTTTTT
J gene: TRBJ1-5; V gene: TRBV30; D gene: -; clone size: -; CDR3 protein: CAWSVADSNQPQHF; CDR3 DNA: TGTGCCTGGAGTGTAGCAGATAGCAATCAGCCCCAGCATTTT
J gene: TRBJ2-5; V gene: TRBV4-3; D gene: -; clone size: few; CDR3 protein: CASSRNEGRETQYF; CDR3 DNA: TGCGCCAGCAGCCGAAACGAGGGGCGAGAGACCCAGTACTTC